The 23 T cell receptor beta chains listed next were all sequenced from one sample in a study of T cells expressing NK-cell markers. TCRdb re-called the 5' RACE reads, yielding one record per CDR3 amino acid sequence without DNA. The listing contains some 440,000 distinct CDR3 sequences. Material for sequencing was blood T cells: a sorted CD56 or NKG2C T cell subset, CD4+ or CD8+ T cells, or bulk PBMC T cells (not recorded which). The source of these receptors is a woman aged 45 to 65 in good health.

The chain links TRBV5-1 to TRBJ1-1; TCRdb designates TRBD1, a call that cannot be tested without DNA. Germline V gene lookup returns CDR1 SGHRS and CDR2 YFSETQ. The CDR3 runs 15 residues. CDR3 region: CASSLAGEGASEAFF.

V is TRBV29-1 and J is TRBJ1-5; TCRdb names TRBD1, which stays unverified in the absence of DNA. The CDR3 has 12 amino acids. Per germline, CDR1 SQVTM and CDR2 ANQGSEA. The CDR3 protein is CSAGKVGQPQHF.

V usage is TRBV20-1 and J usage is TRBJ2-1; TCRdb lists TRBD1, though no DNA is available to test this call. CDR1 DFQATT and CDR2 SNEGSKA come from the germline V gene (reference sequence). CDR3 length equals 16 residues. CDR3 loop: CSARRDRGHPYNEQFF.

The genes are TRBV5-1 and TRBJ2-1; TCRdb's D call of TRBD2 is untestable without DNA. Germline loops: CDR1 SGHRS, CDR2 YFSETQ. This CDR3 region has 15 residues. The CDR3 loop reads CASSLLAGRWNEQFF.

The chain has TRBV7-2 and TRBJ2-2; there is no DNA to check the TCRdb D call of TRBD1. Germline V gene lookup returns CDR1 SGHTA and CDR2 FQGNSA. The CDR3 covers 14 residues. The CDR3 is CASSRPMGTGELFF.

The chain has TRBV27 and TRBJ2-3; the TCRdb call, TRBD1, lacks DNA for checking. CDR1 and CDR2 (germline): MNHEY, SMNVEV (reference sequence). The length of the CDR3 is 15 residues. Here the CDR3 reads CASSFGDSLTDTQYF.

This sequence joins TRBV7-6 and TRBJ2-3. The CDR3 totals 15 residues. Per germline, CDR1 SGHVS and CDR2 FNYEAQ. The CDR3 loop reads CASSLSALGTDTQYF.

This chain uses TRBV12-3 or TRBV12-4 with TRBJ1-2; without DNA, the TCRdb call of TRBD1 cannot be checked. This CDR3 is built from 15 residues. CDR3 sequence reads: CASSPNRAHTMGYTF.

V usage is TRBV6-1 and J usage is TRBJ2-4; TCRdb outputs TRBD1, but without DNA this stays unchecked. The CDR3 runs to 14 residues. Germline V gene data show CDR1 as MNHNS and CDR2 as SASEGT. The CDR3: CASSSDGVKNIQYF.

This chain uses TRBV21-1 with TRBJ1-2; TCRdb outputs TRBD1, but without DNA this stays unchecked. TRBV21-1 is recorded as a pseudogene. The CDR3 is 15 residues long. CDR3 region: CASRLTPGTAYGYTF.

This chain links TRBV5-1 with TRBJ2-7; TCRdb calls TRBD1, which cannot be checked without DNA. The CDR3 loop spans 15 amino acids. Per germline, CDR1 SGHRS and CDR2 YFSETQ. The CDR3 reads CASSLEGQGIHEQYF.

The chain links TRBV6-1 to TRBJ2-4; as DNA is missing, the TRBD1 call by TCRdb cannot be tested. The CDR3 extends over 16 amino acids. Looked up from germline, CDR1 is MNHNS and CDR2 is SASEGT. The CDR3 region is CASSEAQGAPRNIQYF.

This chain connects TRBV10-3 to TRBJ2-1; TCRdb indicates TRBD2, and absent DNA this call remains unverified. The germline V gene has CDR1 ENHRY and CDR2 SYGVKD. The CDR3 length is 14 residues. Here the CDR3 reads CAIRSLAGYNEQFF.

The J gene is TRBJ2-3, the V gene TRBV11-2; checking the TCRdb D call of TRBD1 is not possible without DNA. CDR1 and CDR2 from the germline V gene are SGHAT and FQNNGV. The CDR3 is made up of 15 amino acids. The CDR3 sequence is CASSLGGLYTDTQYF.

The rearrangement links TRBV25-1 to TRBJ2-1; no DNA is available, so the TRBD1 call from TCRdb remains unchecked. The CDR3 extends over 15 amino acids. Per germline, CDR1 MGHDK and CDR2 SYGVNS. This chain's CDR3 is CASSPGTGDGNEQFF.

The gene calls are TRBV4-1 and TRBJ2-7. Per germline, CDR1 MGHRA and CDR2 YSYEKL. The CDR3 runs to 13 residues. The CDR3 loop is CASSHRGNYEQYF.

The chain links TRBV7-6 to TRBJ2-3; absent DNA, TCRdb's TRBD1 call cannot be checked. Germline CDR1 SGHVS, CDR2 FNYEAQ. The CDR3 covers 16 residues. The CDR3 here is CASSFSGNGVEDTQYF. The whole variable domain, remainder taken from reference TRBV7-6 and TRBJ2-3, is GAGVSQSPRYKVTKRGQDVALRCDPISGHVSLYWYRQALGQGPEFLTYFNYEAQQDKSGLPNDRFSAERPEGSISTLTIQRTEQRDSAMYRCASSFSGNGVEDTQYFGPGTRLTVL.

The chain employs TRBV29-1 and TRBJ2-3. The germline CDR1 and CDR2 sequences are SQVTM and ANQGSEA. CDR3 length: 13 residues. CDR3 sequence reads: CSVEDQLADTQYF.

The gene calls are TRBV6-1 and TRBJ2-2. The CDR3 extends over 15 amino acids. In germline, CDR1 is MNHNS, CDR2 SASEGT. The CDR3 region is CASSEGSWNTGELFF.

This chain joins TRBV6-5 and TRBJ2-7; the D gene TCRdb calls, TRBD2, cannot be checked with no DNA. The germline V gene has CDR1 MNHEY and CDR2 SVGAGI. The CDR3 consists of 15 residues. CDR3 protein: CASSSPGLASYEQYF.

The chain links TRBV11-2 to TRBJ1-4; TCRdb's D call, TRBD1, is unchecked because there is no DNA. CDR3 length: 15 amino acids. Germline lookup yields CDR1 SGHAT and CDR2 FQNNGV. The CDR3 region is CASSLGQGGGEKLFF.

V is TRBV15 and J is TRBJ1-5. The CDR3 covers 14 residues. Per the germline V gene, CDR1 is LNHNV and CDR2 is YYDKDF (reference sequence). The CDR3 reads CATTGGEGSRPQHF.

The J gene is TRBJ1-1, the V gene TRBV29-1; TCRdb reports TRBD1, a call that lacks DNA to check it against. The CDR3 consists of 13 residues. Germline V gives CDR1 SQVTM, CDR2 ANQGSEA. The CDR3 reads CSVHVGGWTEAFF.